This TCR beta chain was recovered during a study of neoadjuvant anti-PD-1 for oral cavity cancer (dated by TCRdb to the early 2020s). With respect to the entire study: Before undergoing curative-intent surgical resection, most patients got three to four biweekly nivolumab doses at 3 mg/kg. A fourth nivolumab dose was given around day 43 to patients without progression, and definitive surgical resection was performed in those patients on days 50-56. Responders were defined as patients with complete response, partial response or stable disease by RECIST 1.1; non-responders were defined as patients with progression. An approximately 31% response rate was observed in the parent correlative cohort, in which around 12 patients were included. The investigation overall reported the following: After neoadjuvant nivolumab, non-responders showed significantly higher T cell clonality (Gini index) in PBMCs than responders did. A higher pretreatment blood Treg/Th17 ratio correlated with both higher pretreatment blood TCRbeta clonality and lower post-treatment tumor TCRbeta clonality. TCR analyses included only a few patients per response group, and the authors called for larger cohorts for validation.

According to the germline V gene, CDR1 reads SGHDT and CDR2 reads YYEEEE. Trimming accounts for 4 bases at V and 2 bases at J, while the number of junction bases matched to no gene is 8. The CDR3 spans 16 residues, from the cysteine through the phenylalanine. This entry keeps only the CDR3 DNA: 48 bases, framed from base 1. As for this clone: It has no known antigen specificity. Nothing much larger sits one base from this clone, and base qualities are not available.

For deep sequencing, each PBMC sample was run in six replicates, with libraries mostly built from approximately 500 ng of input genomic DNA. Following the manufacturer's instructions, the team built TCRbeta libraries using the immunoSEQ hsTCRbeta kit. Sequencing of the completed libraries took place using an Illumina NovaSeq 6000 S4 flow cell after they had been pooled to approximately 2.8 nM. The published analysis was carried out like this. The immunoSEQ Analyzer was used for raw data preprocessing and quality control. The analysis was limited to productive rearrangements, and each clonotype was defined by a unique CDR3 amino acid sequence. Repertoire clonality was estimated as the Gini-Simpson index, which was computed with the R package tcR. Student's t test was used to compare Gini indices, and Pearson correlation was used to assess associations with tumor size change. TCRdb took this table from immuneACCESS and kept in-frame rearrangements with V and J called. Such tables lack part of the clones; where checked against another copy, unresolved V genes explain under half of the gap, and the rest is unexplained. V, J and clone size are those of that table, while D and trimming were read from the DNA. The sample has approximately 14,000 clones on record, 70% to 75% of them singletons. Of the sample, roughly 2.9% falls within the top ten clones.

What this sample's time point label stands for: before neoadjuvant nivolumab. Patients were newly diagnosed with stage II-IVA oral cavity squamous cell carcinoma and had received no prior systemic or radiation treatment. Everyone in the cohort had locally advanced, HPV-negative oral cavity squamous cell carcinoma. Peripheral blood mononuclear cells were analyzed directly, without maintenance or expansion in culture. The samples were drawn from a longitudinal correlative study tied to a single-arm phase II trial testing neoadjuvant nivolumab in oral cavity squamous cell carcinoma. Subject-matched pre- and post-treatment PBMCs and tumors from three responders and three non-responders were subjected to genomic DNA-based TCRbeta sequencing. Peripheral blood mononuclear cells were drawn once before nivolumab treatment and a second time after treatment, when surgery took place. The Maxwell RSC DNA from Cells kit was used to isolate genomic DNA from PBMCs.

Sequenced here: PBMCs, sampled before nivolumab (anti-PD-1) treatment. The sequence joins TRBV5-6 to TRBJ2-1, with 8 middle bases fitting TRBD1. The receptor was isolated from a person aged 40-85 years with oral cavity squamous cell carcinoma. The CDR3 is CASSGLGQEAYNEQFF. The DNA sequence is as follows: TGTGCCAGCAGCGGCCTGGGACAGGAAGCCTACAATGAGCAGTTCTTC. With all but the CDR3 taken from the reference TRBV5-6 and TRBJ2-1 genes, the full variable domain is: DAGVTQSPTHLIKTRGQQVTLRCSPKSGHDTVSWYQQALGQGPQFIFQYYEEEERQRGNFPDRFSGHQFPNYSSELNVNALLLGDSALYLCASSGLGQEAYNEQFFGPGTRLTVL.